These 7 T cell receptor beta chains share one sample of origin, sequenced in a study of cytomegalovirus exposure and HLA in healthy donors. The PCR was carried out with 60 Vbeta primers and 13 Jbeta primers. This table comes from immunoSEQ multiplex PCR, and its TCRdb copy is limited to in-frame clones, with some not included. The data show fewer than 200,000 clones, about 77% seen once. The sequenced sample was PBMCs. The receptors were gathered from a woman aged 45-59 years in good health and CMV-seronegative.

CDR3 coding DNA: TGTGCCAGCAGCGGACAGGGTAGAGTCTATACGCAGTATTTT. Its translation is CASSGQGRVYTQYF. The J gene is TRBJ2-3, the V gene TRBV28; 8 bases fit TRBD1. The germline V gene encodes CDR1 MDHEN and CDR2 SYDVKM. The CDR3 consists of 14 residues. Trimming cost V 6 bases and J 7 bases; bases outside gene matches: 9. Full variable domain (remainder filled in from reference TRBV28 and TRBJ2-3): DVKVTQSSRYLVKRTGEKVFLECVQDMDHENMFWYRQDPGLGLRLIYFSYDVKMKEKGDIPEGYSVSREKKERFSLILESASTNQTSMYLCASSGQGRVYTQYFGPGTRLTVL.

The chain joins TRBV15 to TRBJ1-5; possible D gene TRBD1, 6 bases. The germline V gene encodes CDR1 LNHNV and CDR2 YYDKDF (reference sequence). This CDR3 region has 12 residues. With 1 base removed from V and 11 bases from J, the gap between germline ends came to 9 bases. The CDR3 is CATSRGGGAQHF. The CDR3 nucleotides read TGTGCCACCAGCAGAGGGGGGGGCGCCCAGCATTTT.

V usage is TRBV6-5 and J usage is TRBJ1-2; TRBD1 matches 8 bases. J gave up 4 bases and V 6 bases, and 7 bases lay outside the gene matches. The CDR3 runs 14 residues. The germline CDR1 and CDR2 sequences are MNHEY and SVGAGI. The CDR3 here is CASRLRGRRYGYTF. For the CDR3, the DNA is TGTGCCAGCAGACTCAGGGGGCGCCGCTATGGCTACACCTTC.

This chain joins TRBV5-8 and TRBJ1-2, with 11 bases aligning to TRBD1. The J segment lost 5 bases and the V segment lost 4 bases, leaving 7 bases of the junction unmatched. This CDR3 has 15 residues. Germline V gene sequence: CDR1 SGHTS, CDR2 YDEGEE. The CDR3 sequence: CASSDPDRGLYGYTF. The CDR3 DNA follows: TGTGCCAGCAGCGACCCGGACAGGGGGCTGTATGGCTACACCTTC. Together with reference TRBV5-8 and TRBJ1-2, the CDR3 gives the full variable domain: EAGVTQSPTHLIKTRGQQATLRCSPISGHTSVYWYQQALGLGLQFLLWYDEGEERNRGNFPPRFSGRQFPNYSSELNVNALELEDSALYLCASSDPDRGLYGYTFGSGTRLTVV.

The chain has TRBV20-1 and TRBJ2-7; D is possibly TRBD1 (5 bases). The CDR3 contains 11 residues. Germline lookup yields CDR1 DFQATT and CDR2 SNEGSKA (reference sequence). CDR3 bases: TGCAGCCAATTGGACAAAAACGAGCAGTACTTC. This sequence encodes CSQLDKNEQYF.

The V and J genes are TRBV7-3 and TRBJ1-1; D gene unclear. Between the trimmed V and J ends, which lost 3 bases and 3 bases, there was a span of 8 bases. The CDR3 covers 13 residues. The germline V gene has CDR1 SGHTA and CDR2 FQGTGA. The DNA for the CDR3 is TGTGCCAGCAGCTTCGACTCCTACACTGAAGCTTTCTTT. It is translated as CASSFDSYTEAFF.

The chain has TRBV5-5 and TRBJ2-3, with unresolved D. Per the germline V gene, CDR1 is SGHKS and CDR2 is YYEKEE (reference sequence). This CDR3 spans 15 amino acids. V lost 7 bases to trimming and J lost 6 bases, with 21 bases between them. The CDR3 here is CASFYLFGTVDTQYF. The CDR3 nucleotides are TGTGCCAGCTTTTATCTCTTTGGTACGGTCGATACGCAGTATTTT.